This T cell receptor beta chain was sequenced for a study of T-cell memory formation after mild COVID-19. This clonotype was recorded at least ten times. A 5'RACE reaction primed in the constant segment made cDNA libraries of TCR alpha and TCR beta, and these carried sample barcodes and UMIs. TCRdb fed the 5' RACE reads into MiXCR, producing one record per CDR3 protein. The sample has 550,000 to 600,000 distinct CDR3 sequences, roughly 22% seen once. Germline values: CDR1 DFQATT, CDR2 SNEGSKA (reference sequence). The CDR3 contains 14 residues. J was trimmed by 2 bases and V by 5 bases; bases with no gene match: 8.

The sequenced sample consisted of PBMCs or a T cell subset sorted from them (not recorded which). The sequence was collected from an adult woman who had mild COVID-19 (a few samples of this study predate the infection). Cell type and time point are not known. This chain links TRBV20-1 with TRBJ1-1; 7 nucleotides match TRBD1. The CDR3 is CSALPGQPNTEAFF. CDR3 in DNA: TGCAGTGCTTTACCGGGACAGCCTAACACTGAAGCTTTCTTT.